One and the same sample provided the 29 T cell receptor beta chains below, sequenced in a study of cytomegalovirus exposure and HLA in healthy donors. PCR involved 60 Vbeta and 13 Jbeta primers. Using immunoSEQ multiplex PCR, the repertoire was profiled, and TCRdb retains in-frame clones only, with some absent. Of about 160,000 clones detected, 65% to 90% appear once; the ten largest clones hold 5% to 7%. The sample taken for sequencing was PBMCs. Receptors originate from a man aged 50-59 years in good health and CMV-seropositive.

This chain joins TRBV4-1 and TRBJ2-2, with TRBD1 matching 8 bases. There are 16 residues in the CDR3. CDR1 is MGHRA, CDR2 YSYEKL, per germline. The ends lost 3 bases at V and 2 bases at J; junction bases unmatched: 5. The CDR3 here is CASSHLTGANTGELFF. In DNA, the CDR3 is TGCGCCAGCAGCCACCTGACAGGGGCTAACACCGGGGAGCTGTTTTTT.

The chain recombines TRBV7-8 with TRBJ1-1, with 7 positions matching TRBD1. CDR3 length equals 15 residues. Trimming took 1 base from V and 5 from J; bases not matched to a gene: 7. In germline, CDR1 is SGHVS, CDR2 FQNEAQ. The DNA for the CDR3 is TGTGCCAGCAGCTTAGAAGGAGGGGGCGGAACTGAAGCTTTCTTT. Protein sequence: CASSLEGGGGTEAFF.

This clone came up once. The chain is built from TRBV5-1 and TRBJ2-2, with D possibly matching TRBD1 (6 bases). Germline CDR1 reads SGHRS; CDR2 reads YFSETQ. The V end lost 0 bases, the J end lost 4 bases, and 10 bases lay between the germline ends. CDR3 size: 15 residues. The DNA for the CDR3 is TGCGCCAGCAGCTTGGCCCGGACAGTCACCGGGGAGCTGTTTTTT. Its protein product is CASSLARTVTGELFF.

This chain connects TRBV19 to TRBJ2-3, with 8 bases aligning to TRBD1. Germline trimming cut 2 bases from V and 3 bases from J; bases unmatched to any gene: 10. The CDR3 has 17 amino acids. CDR1 and CDR2 (germline): LNHDA, SQIVND (reference sequence). This CDR3 is CASSIRGDRGSTDTQYF. The DNA of the CDR3 is TGTGCCAGTAGTATAAGGGGTGACAGGGGATCGACAGATACGCAGTATTTT.

The V and J genes are TRBV2 and TRBJ1-5; D not resolved. Germline V CDR1 and CDR2: SNHLY, FYNNEI. V lost 9 bases and J 3 bases, leaving 9 bases between the germline ends. This CDR3 has 12 residues. The CDR3 coding sequence is TGTGCCAGTAACAGCCACAATCAGCCCCAGCATTTT. It yields the protein CASNSHNQPQHF.

This chain joins TRBV5-4 and TRBJ2-2, with D perhaps TRBD1 (5 bases). Germline V lookup: CDR1 SGHNT, CDR2 YYREEE (reference sequence). Trimming shortened V by 0 bases and J by 3 bases, and 9 bases separated the two germline ends. The CDR3 consists of 15 residues. The CDR3 sequence is CASSLGGPYTGELFF. The CDR3 region has the DNA TGTGCCAGCAGCTTGGGGGGCCCTTACACCGGGGAGCTGTTTTTT.

This clone has just a few counts. The V call is TRBV6-1, the J call TRBJ1-3, with 9 bases matching TRBD1. Losses at the gene ends were 6 bases for V and 0 bases for J; bases not matched to a gene: 3. The CDR3 runs to 15 residues. Germline loops: CDR1 MNHNS, CDR2 SASEGT. The CDR3 DNA follows: TGTGCCAGCAGCCGGGACAGGGACTCTGGAAACACCATATATTTT. Residues: CASSRDRDSGNTIYF.

This clone showed up just a few times. V usage is TRBV2 and J usage is TRBJ2-2; no definite D call. Trimming shortened V by 6 bases and J by 0 bases, and 11 bases separated the two germline ends. CDR1 SNHLY and CDR2 FYNNEI come from the germline V gene. This CDR3 region has 15 residues. CDR3 sequence reads: CASRVRAANTGELFF. In nucleotides, the CDR3 is TGTGCCAGCAGGGTCCGAGCCGCGAACACCGGGGAGCTGTTTTTT. The variable domain in full, with the rest retrieved from reference TRBV2 and TRBJ2-2, is EPEVTQTPSHQVTQMGQEVILRCVPISNHLYFYWYRQILGQKVEFLVSFYNNEISEKSEIFDDQFSVERPDGSNFTLKIRSTKLEDSAMYFCASRVRAANTGELFFGEGSRLTVL.

This clone has only a few counts. The rearrangement joins TRBV29-1 to TRBJ2-3; 7 bases are a match to TRBD2. The junction had 5 bases not matched to a gene; V was cut back by 0 bases and J by 5 bases. Germline CDR1 and CDR2: SQVTM and ANQGSEA. The CDR3 runs 14 residues. The CDR3: CSVEDFERGDTQYF. CDR3 DNA sequence: TGCAGCGTTGAAGATTTCGAGCGGGGAGATACGCAGTATTTT.

This clone turned up a few times. The V and J genes are TRBV30 and TRBJ1-2; D not certain. V was pared by 7 bases and J by 0 bases, with 12 bases between. The CDR3 contains 13 residues. Germline loops: CDR1 GTSNPN, CDR2 SVGIG (reference sequence). The CDR3 protein is CALAAGANYGYTF. The CDR3 region has the DNA TGTGCCTTGGCGGCGGGAGCTAACTATGGCTACACCTTC.

The chain has TRBV30 and TRBJ1-5; TRBD1 is a possible D gene (6 bases). CDR3 length: 14 residues. Deletions cut 3 bases from V and 7 bases from J, with 16 bases between. CDR1 is GTSNPN and CDR2 is SVGIG in the germline V gene (reference sequence). The CDR3 is CAWSPQGRGQPQHF. Written as DNA, the CDR3 is TGTGCCTGGAGCCCCCAGGGGAGAGGCCAGCCCCAGCATTTT.

The V gene is TRBV6-1, the J gene TRBJ1-2; D might be TRBD1 (6 bases). The CDR3 is made up of 15 amino acids. In germline, CDR1 is MNHNS, CDR2 SASEGT. The ends were cut back, 4 bases at V and 8 bases at J, with 20 bases in the middle. The CDR3 sequence is CASSGAGGRGEGYTF. DNA of the CDR3: TGTGCCAGCAGTGGGGCTGGGGGCAGGGGCGAAGGCTACACCTTC.

V usage is TRBV12-5 and J usage is TRBJ2-5, with D possibly matching TRBD1 (5 bases). Germline values: CDR1 LGHNT, CDR2 FRNRAP. V shed 1 base and J shed 4 bases, with 10 bases lying between them. This CDR3 region has 14 residues. CDR3: CASGLDRRGETQYF. The CDR3 DNA sequence: TGTGCTAGTGGTTTGGACAGAAGGGGAGAGACCCAGTACTTC.

V gene TRBV13 combines with J gene TRBJ2-5; 8 bases are shared with TRBD1. CDR1 and CDR2 from the germline V gene are PRHDT and FYEKMQ (reference sequence). Trimming removed 5 bases from V and 5 bases from J; junction bases left unmatched: 7. This CDR3 is 14 amino acids long. This CDR3 reads CASSTGQGWETQYF. For the CDR3, the DNA is TGTGCCAGCAGCACCGGACAGGGCTGGGAGACCCAGTACTTC.

The rearrangement uses TRBV27 and TRBJ2-7; 11 bases are a match to TRBD2. CDR3 size: 14 residues. Germline V gives CDR1 MNHEY, CDR2 SMNVEV (reference sequence). The junction had 6 bases not matched to a gene; V was cut back by 5 bases and J by 6 bases. CDR3 residues: CASSRGTSGGEQYF. The DNA for the CDR3 is TGTGCCAGCAGTCGGGGGACTAGCGGAGGCGAGCAGTACTTC.

The chain has TRBV11-2 and TRBJ2-4; maybe TRBD2 (6 bases). The CDR3 extends over 15 amino acids. Germline loops: CDR1 SGHAT, CDR2 FQNNGV. The V and J ends lost 2 bases and 7 bases respectively, with 15 bases between them. Here the CDR3 DNA reads TGTGCCAGCAGCTTATCGGGGCAGGGACTTAACATTCAGTACTTC. Its translation is CASSLSGQGLNIQYF.

The genes are TRBV2 and TRBJ2-5; TRBD2 matches at 8 bases. There are 14 residues in the CDR3. Germline CDR1 SNHLY, CDR2 FYNNEI. J was trimmed by 4 bases and V by 6 bases; bases with no gene match: 7. CDR3 loop: CASRRAAGGETQYF. In DNA, the CDR3 is TGTGCCAGCAGAAGAGCCGCGGGAGGAGAGACCCAGTACTTC.

The count of this clone is one. J is TRBJ2-2 and V is TRBV10-3; D is unclear. Germline CDR1 ENHRY, CDR2 SYGVKD. The CDR3 runs to 13 residues. V was trimmed by 6 bases and J by 1 base, leaving 6 bases between them. The CDR3 is CAISPQNTGELFF. The CDR3 bases are TGTGCCATCAGCCCACAGAACACCGGGGAGCTGTTTTTT.

This clone has more than one count but fewer than ten. This chain connects TRBV19 to TRBJ2-7; D not resolved. This CDR3 has 13 amino acids. Germline CDR1 and CDR2: LNHDA and SQIVND (reference sequence). Trimming pared 3 bases from V and 2 bases from J, leaving 8 bases between. The CDR3 loop reads CASSMYGTYEQYF. The CDR3 nucleotides are TGTGCCAGTAGTATGTACGGTACCTACGAGCAGTACTTC.

The rearrangement links TRBV14 to TRBJ1-2; 8 bases fit TRBD1. The V gene's germline CDR1 is SGHDN and CDR2 FVKESK. V gave up 3 bases and J gave up 2 bases; unmatched junction bases: 5. The CDR3 is made up of 15 amino acids. CDR3 nucleotide sequence: TGTGCCAGCAGCCAGCCGGGGACAGGAAACTATGGCTACACCTTC. Translation gives CASSQPGTGNYGYTF.

The V gene is TRBV12-5, the J gene TRBJ2-5, with 7 nucleotides matching TRBD1. The CDR3 sequence is 14 residues long. Germline loops: CDR1 LGHNT, CDR2 FRNRAP. Germline trimming cut 1 base from V and 6 bases from J; bases unmatched to any gene: 5. The CDR3 DNA sequence: TGTGCTAGTGGTTTGGGGGACAGTATCCAGACCCAGTACTTC. It codes for CASGLGDSIQTQYF.

V and J are TRBV5-6 and TRBJ2-7, with 9 bases aligning to TRBD1. Germline values: CDR1 SGHDT, CDR2 YYEEEE. The V gene end was trimmed by 4 bases and the J gene end by 6 bases; junction bases not matched to a gene: 8. The CDR3 runs to 14 residues. The CDR3, as DNA: TGTGCCAGCAGCACGCGGACAGGGGAGGGCGAGCAGTACTTC. Amino acid sequence: CASSTRTGEGEQYF.

The chain recombines TRBV19 with TRBJ1-1, with 8 bases aligning to TRBD1. The CDR3 length is 14 residues. Per the germline V gene, CDR1 is LNHDA and CDR2 is SQIVND (reference sequence). With 6 bases clipped from V and 5 bases from J, the junction kept 8 bases outside the gene matches. This chain's CDR3 is CASRMRQGRTEAFF. CDR3 nucleotide sequence: TGTGCCAGTAGGATGAGACAGGGGCGGACTGAAGCTTTCTTT.

The V gene is TRBV4-1, the J gene TRBJ2-1, with a tentative D call TRBD1 (6 bases). Per the germline V gene, CDR1 is MGHRA and CDR2 is YSYEKL. Trimming cost V 1 base and J 7 bases, with 11 bases left between them. The CDR3 has 14 amino acids. For the CDR3, the DNA is TGCGCCAGCAGCCAAGCTCAGGGGTGGAATGAGCAGTTCTTC. Its translation: CASSQAQGWNEQFF.

The rearrangement uses TRBV5-6 and TRBJ1-2, with TRBD1 matching 7 bases. J gave up 13 bases and V 5 bases, and 11 bases lay outside the gene matches. CDR3 size: 12 residues. The germline V gene encodes CDR1 SGHDT and CDR2 YYEEEE. CDR3 coding DNA: TGTGCCAGCAGTTCGGGGACAGAGGAGTTCACCTTC. Residues: CASSSGTEEFTF.

V is TRBV19 and J is TRBJ1-5; 11 nucleotides agree with TRBD1. Per germline, CDR1 LNHDA and CDR2 SQIVND (reference sequence). J gave up 2 bases and V 4 bases, and 10 bases lay outside the gene matches. The CDR3 length is 18 residues. The DNA of the CDR3 is TGTGCCAGTAGTAGGCTCGGACAGGGGGCTTCAGGCAATCAGCCCCAGCATTTT. Translating it yields CASSRLGQGASGNQPQHF.

V and J are TRBV6-5 and TRBJ1-5, with no clear D. V was pared by 7 bases and J by 4 bases, with 14 bases between. Germline values: CDR1 MNHEY, CDR2 SVGAGI. This CDR3 has 14 residues. The CDR3 region has the DNA TGTGCCAGCACCCCACGGAGAGAGAATCAGCCCCAGCATTTT. Its translation is CASTPRRENQPQHF.

This chain joins TRBV9 and TRBJ2-7; 9 bases align to TRBD2. The CDR3 is made up of 14 amino acids. The germline CDR1 and CDR2 sequences are SGDLS and YYNGEE. The J segment lost 4 bases and the V segment lost 0 bases, leaving 2 bases of the junction unmatched. CDR3 amino acids: CASSVGAGGYEQYF. The DNA for the CDR3 is TGTGCCAGCAGCGTAGGAGCGGGGGGATACGAGCAGTACTTC.

The chain couples TRBV18 to TRBJ2-1; TRBD1 agrees at 9 bases. This CDR3 has 17 residues. The germline V gene encodes CDR1 KGHSH and CDR2 LQKENI. Trimming took 1 base from V and 2 from J; bases not matched to a gene: 6. Here the CDR3 DNA reads TGTGCCAGCTCACCACTGAAGGGACAGGGCACCTACAATGAGCAGTTCTTC. It encodes CASSPLKGQGTYNEQFF.